This TCR beta chain was identified during a study of CD8 T cells in ankylosing spondylitis. Of note for this clonotype: As yet, its antigen is unknown.

In making TCR beta libraries, quantitative 5'-RACE with molecular barcodes was used. One entry per CDR3 protein, called by TCRdb with MiXCR from the 5' RACE reads. Found here are about 300,000 distinct CDR3 sequences, 11% of them singletons; the top ten hold 8% to 9.5%. Regarding the study as a whole: In ankylosing spondylitis patients, matched synovial fluid reportedly showed significant enrichment of disease-linked clones. Characteristic, it appeared, of ankylosing spondylitis blood was a TCR beta motif of several highly homologous variants. As for the disease-linked clones, they showed a CD8+ phenotype and occurred at relatively low frequencies in peripheral blood.

Germline CDR1 reads LGHNT; CDR2 reads FRNRAP. CDR3 length equals 13 residues. V dropped 5 bases and J dropped 6 bases, with 13 bases sitting between them. This chain connects TRBV12-5 to TRBJ1-2; tentative D call: TRBD1 (6 bases). Sequenced: blood, either unsorted or a sorted T cell fraction (not recorded which). The sequence was collected from a female donor with ankylosing spondylitis or in good health (not recorded which). The CDR3 region is CASGPQGNHGYTF. DNA for the CDR3: TGTGCTAGTGGTCCTCAGGGGAACCATGGCTACACCTTC.